A selection of T cell receptor beta chains follows, all from one sample in a study of glioma-infiltrating T cells after dendritic cell vaccination. The protocol was immunoSEQ multiplex PCR, while the TCRdb copy is restricted to in-frame clones and leaves out a portion. The table has about 82,000 clones, approximately 90% seen once. The specimen was blood, collected before dendritic cell vaccination. The receptors were gathered from a human donor with glioblastoma. The CDR3 runs from the conserved cysteine through the conserved F or W. Each record gives: J gene, V gene, clone size, D gene, CDR3 DNA, CDR3 protein. D genes are given only for firm matches. Only part of the rows carry a size: once, few, many, or a class if the clone is expanded.

TRBJ2-2	TRBV27	once	NA	TGTGCCAGCAGTTTCATTCTAGGGGGCGGGGAGCTGTTTTTT	CASSFILGGGELFF
TRBJ1-1	TRBV19	NA	NA	TGTGCCAGTAGTATAGAAGGAAGGGGTACTGAAGCTTTCTTT	CASSIEGRGTEAFF
TRBJ1-1	TRBV10-3	NA	NA	TGTGCCATCAGTGAGTCGACTCTATCTGGGGCCGCAGGGTGGACTGAAGCTTTCTTT	CAISESTLSGAAGWTEAFF
TRBJ2-7	TRBV5-1	NA	TRBD2	TGCGCCAGCAGCCCCGGGACTACCAACTACGAGCAGTACTTC	CASSPGTTNYEQYF
TRBJ2-3	TRBV7-2	NA	TRBD2	TGTGCCAGCAGCCCCCCCGCGGCTAGCGGGACGGAGTCAGATACGCAGTATTTT	CASSPPAASGTESDTQYF
TRBJ2-7	TRBV18	NA	TRBD1	TGTGCCAGCTCACCATCCAGGACAGGGGCCTACGAGCAGTACTTC	CASSPSRTGAYEQYF
TRBJ1-2	TRBV14	few	NA	TGTGCCAGCAGCCAAGTGCCAGGGGCGCCCGGTGGCTACACCTTC	CASSQVPGAPGGYTF
TRBJ1-4	TRBV30	NA	NA	TGTGCCTGGAGCTCGGCTGCGGAAGGACTGTTTTTT	CAWSSAAEGLFF
TRBJ1-2	TRBV27	NA	TRBD1	TGTGCCAGCAGGCCCGGGACAGTACACTATGGCTACACCTTC	CASRPGTVHYGYTF
TRBJ2-1	TRBV10-3	NA	TRBD2	TGTGCCATCACTAGCGGGAGCTCCAATGAGCAGTTCTTC	CAITSGSSNEQFF
TRBJ2-3	TRBV7-9	NA	TRBD2	TGTGCCAGCAGTTCGGGACTAGCGGGAGGGACAGATACGCAGTATTTT	CASSSGLAGGTDTQYF
TRBJ1-1	TRBV18	few	NA	TGTGCCAGCTCACCATCCCGACAGCCTGAAGCTTTCTTT	CASSPSRQPEAFF
TRBJ1-2	TRBV10-3	NA	NA	TGTGCCATCATGACAGTAGCTAACTATGGCTACACCTTC	CAIMTVANYGYTF
TRBJ1-2	TRBV19	few	TRBD1	TGTGCCAGTAGTGACCGAGGGACAGGTCGGGGCGGCTACACCTTC	CASSDRGTGRGGYTF
TRBJ2-1	TRBV4-2	NA	TRBD2	TGTGCCAGCAGCCAAGATCAAGCTAGCGGGAGCTTCCGTACGAATGAGCAGTTCTTC	CASSQDQASGSFRTNEQFF
TRBJ1-6	TRBV5-5	few	TRBD1	TGTGCCAGCCGAAGACAGGGGAGCTCCTATAATTCACCCCTCCACTTT	CASRRQGSSYNSPLHF
TRBJ1-4	TRBV7-9	NA	TRBD1	TGTGCCAGCAGTAAGGACAGGGGGAATGAAAAACTGTTTTTT	CASSKDRGNEKLFF
TRBJ2-7	TRBV4-2	NA	TRBD2	TGTGCCAGCAGCCAAGATAAGGCGGGGGACGGGGTTGGCGAGCAGTACTTC	CASSQDKAGDGVGEQYF
TRBJ2-1	TRBV7-9	few	NA	TGTGCCAGCAGCTTAGTTCCGGGGTTGAGGAATGAGCAGTTCTTC	CASSLVPGLRNEQFF
TRBJ2-5	TRBV4-2	NA	NA	TGTGCCAGCAGCCAAGAGAGGGTGGCAGAGACCCAGTACTTC	CASSQERVAETQYF
TRBJ1-5	TRBV6-6	NA	TRBD1	TGTGCCAGCAGTCCCAGGGACAGGGGAGTTCAGCCCCAGCATTTT	CASSPRDRGVQPQHF
TRBJ1-1	TRBV12-5	NA	NA	TGTGCTAGCAACCGAGGGCTGAACACTGAAGCTTTCTTT	CASNRGLNTEAFF
TRBJ1-1	TRBV12-2	NA	NA	TGTGCAAGTCGCTTAGCGAGCCAGGGGTACACTGAAGCTTTCTTT	CASRLASQGYTEAFF
TRBJ2-5	TRBV15	once	TRBD2	TGTGCCACCAGCAGACAAAGCGGGAGAACACACAACAGGGCCCAGTACTTC	CATSRQSGRTHNRAQYF
TRBJ1-5	TRBV7-6	few	NA	TGTGCCAGCAGCGTTCGATCGGATCAGCCCCAGCATTTT	CASSVRSDQPQHF
TRBJ1-2	TRBV9	NA	TRBD1	TGTGCCAGCAGTAGGTGGCAGGGGGCCTATGGCTACACCTTC	CASSRWQGAYGYTF
TRBJ2-5	TRBV10-2	NA	TRBD2	TGCGCCAGCAGTGGAACACTAGCGGACCAAGAGACCCAGTACTTC	CASSGTLADQETQYF
TRBJ2-3	TRBV4-1	NA	NA	TGCGCCAGCAGCCAAGAAATTGGAGCTAGCACAGATACGCAGTATTTT	CASSQEIGASTDTQYF
TRBJ1-2	TRBV6-5	NA	NA	TGTGCCAGCAGCACAGGGTCGGGGTATGGCTACACCTTC	CASSTGSGYGYTF
TRBJ1-2	TRBV14	NA	TRBD1	TGTGCCAGCAGCCAACGGACAGGGGATGGCTACACCTTC	CASSQRTGDGYTF
TRBJ2-3	TRBV4-1	NA	TRBD2	TGCGCCAGCAGCCGAGGACTAGCGAGCACAGATACGCAGTATTTT	CASSRGLASTDTQYF
TRBJ2-7	TRBV11-1	NA	TRBD2	TGTGCCAGCAGCTTATATACTAGCGGGCAACAGTACGAGCAGTACTTC	CASSLYTSGQQYEQYF
TRBJ2-7	TRBV27	NA	TRBD2	TGTGCCAGCAGTCTAGCGGACTCCTACGAGCAGTACTTC	CASSLADSYEQYF
TRBJ2-5	TRBV7-9	NA	TRBD1	TGTGCCAGCAGCTTCCGGACAGGGCAACTCCAAGAGACCCAGTACTTC	CASSFRTGQLQETQYF
TRBJ2-1	TRBV4-1	few	TRBD2	TGCGCCAGCAGCCATGGCAGCGGGAGTGGTTATGAGCAGTTCTTC	CASSHGSGSGYEQFF
TRBJ1-6	TRBV19	NA	NA	TGTGCCAGTAGCGCGACAGATTATAATTCCCCCCTCCACTTT	CASSATDYNSPLHF
TRBJ1-1	TRBV2	NA	NA	TGTGCCAGCAGTGAGGAGGACACTGAAGCTTTCTTT	CASSEEDTEAFF
TRBJ2-7	TRBV9	NA	NA	TGTGCCAGCAGCGGGGCCCTCCAGGGCGCCGAGCAGTACTTC	CASSGALQGAEQYF
TRBJ1-2	TRBV5-4	NA	NA	TGTGCCAGCAGCAATCGGGGGAGTGGTGGGAATGGCTACACCTTC	CASSNRGSGGNGYTF
TRBJ1-3	TRBV15	once	TRBD1	TGTGCCACCAGCAAGGACAGGGGGCTTGGAAACACCATATATTTT	CATSKDRGLGNTIYF
TRBJ1-2	TRBV11-3	NA	TRBD1	TGTGCCAGCAGCCCGGGACAGACCTATGGCTACACCTTC	CASSPGQTYGYTF
TRBJ2-7	TRBV7-2	NA	TRBD2	TGTGCCAGCAGCTTAACACTAGCGGGAGTGGGGTACGAGCAGTACTTC	CASSLTLAGVGYEQYF
TRBJ2-1	TRBV6-6	NA	TRBD2	TGTGCCAGCAGTTACGCTACTAGGGAGGGAGAGCAGTTCTTC	CASSYATREGEQFF
TRBJ2-5	TRBV5-1	NA	NA	TGCGCCAGCAGCTTGGGTTCCGTTTCAGGGGTACAAGAGACCCAGTACTTC	CASSLGSVSGVQETQYF
TRBJ2-7	TRBV27	NA	NA	TGTGCCAGCAGTTTGTGGCAGAACTCCTACGAGCAGTACTTC	CASSLWQNSYEQYF
TRBJ1-3	TRBV5-8	NA	TRBD1	TGTGCCAGCAGCTTGAGGACAGGGCGAGTTTTGAACACCATATATTTT	CASSLRTGRVLNTIYF
TRBJ2-2	TRBV19	NA	NA	TGTGCCAGTAGTTTGACAGCCAACACCGGGGAGCTGTTTTTT	CASSLTANTGELFF
TRBJ1-1	TRBV11-2	NA	NA	TGTGCCAGCAGCTTAGCCAGGGTTGGCACTGAAGCTTTCTTT	CASSLARVGTEAFF
TRBJ2-5	TRBV4-1	NA	TRBD2	TGCGCCAGCAGCCCCGTTCCGGCGGGGGTCCAAGAGACCCAGTACTTC	CASSPVPAGVQETQYF